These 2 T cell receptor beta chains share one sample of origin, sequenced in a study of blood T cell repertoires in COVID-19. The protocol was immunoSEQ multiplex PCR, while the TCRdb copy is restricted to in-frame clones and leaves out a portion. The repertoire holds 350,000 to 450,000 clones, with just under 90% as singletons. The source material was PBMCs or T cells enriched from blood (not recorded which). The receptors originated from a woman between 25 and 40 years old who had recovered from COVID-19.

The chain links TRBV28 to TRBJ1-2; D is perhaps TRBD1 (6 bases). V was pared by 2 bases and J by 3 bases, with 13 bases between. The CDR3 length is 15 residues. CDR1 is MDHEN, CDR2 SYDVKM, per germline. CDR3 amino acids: CASSLGGAMDYGYTF. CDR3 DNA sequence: TGTGCCAGCAGTTTAGGGGGGGCTATGGACTATGGCTACACCTTC.

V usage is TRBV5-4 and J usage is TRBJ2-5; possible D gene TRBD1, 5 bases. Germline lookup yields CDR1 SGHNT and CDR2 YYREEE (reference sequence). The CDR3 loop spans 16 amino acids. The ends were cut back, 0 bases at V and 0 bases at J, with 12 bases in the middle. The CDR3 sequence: CASSLGQGTYQETQYF. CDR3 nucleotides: TGTGCCAGCAGCTTGGGGCAGGGAACGTACCAAGAGACCCAGTACTTC.